These 21 T cell receptor beta chains came from one sample sequenced in a study of T cell repertoires in cytomegalovirus infection. MiXCR, run by TCRdb on the reads, gives a single entry per CDR3 protein. The sample contains a few hundred thousand distinct CDR3 sequences, approximately 35% of which appear only once. Which antigens these TCRs recognize remains unknown. The specimen comprised cultured PBMCs, sampled from culture after CMV antigen stimulation. These receptors were taken from a human donor in good health (CMV status not recorded). Some clones in this sample may be carry-over from other donors' samples.

This clonotype has more than one count but fewer than ten. The genes are TRBV7-8 and TRBJ1-2; tentative D call: TRBD1 (5 bases). In germline, CDR1 is SGHVS, CDR2 FQNEAQ. The CDR3 sequence is 13 residues long. V was shortened by 5 bases and J by 7 bases, with 14 bases between the two germline ends. The chain's CDR3 is CASSPGRMIGYTF. The CDR3 coding sequence is TGTGCCAGCAGCCCGGGACGGATGATTGGCTACACCTTC.

The chain recombines TRBV3-1 with TRBJ2-1; perhaps TRBD2 as D (7 bases). Per the germline V gene, CDR1 is LGHDT and CDR2 is YNNKEL (reference sequence). V was trimmed by 6 bases and J by 0 bases, leaving 18 bases between them. The CDR3 is 17 amino acids. CDR3 residues: CASRGGTSSGSYNEQFF. CDR3 sequence (DNA): TGTGCCAGCAGAGGGGGGACCTCTAGCGGCTCCTACAATGAGCAGTTCTTC.

This chain connects TRBV4-1 to TRBJ2-1, with 8 positions matching TRBD2. V gave up 3 bases and J gave up 0 bases; unmatched junction bases: 16. Germline CDR1 reads MGHRA; CDR2 reads YSYEKL. This CDR3 has 20 amino acids. The CDR3 reads CASSQDPSGLFMSSYNEQFF. The DNA of the CDR3 is TGCGCCAGCAGCCAGGACCCTAGCGGGCTATTCATGAGCTCCTACAATGAGCAGTTCTTC.

This clonotype has at least ten counts. The J gene is TRBJ2-7, the V gene TRBV7-2, with a tentative D call TRBD2 (7 bases). The CDR3 has 13 amino acids. V was trimmed by 4 bases and J by 2 bases, leaving 9 bases between them. Germline-derived CDR1 and CDR2 are SGHTA and FQGNSA. CDR3 sequence: CASSWEGAYEQYF. The CDR3 DNA sequence: TGTGCCAGCAGCTGGGAGGGGGCCTACGAGCAGTACTTC.

This clonotype turned up a few times. This chain's CDR3 is CASSMARDREQYF. Here the CDR3 DNA reads TGTGCCAGTAGTATGGCCAGGGACAGAGAGCAGTACTTC. The V call is TRBV19, the J call TRBJ2-7, with 7 bases aligning to TRBD1. The CDR3 contains 13 residues. The germline V gene has CDR1 LNHDA and CDR2 SQIVND (reference sequence). V trimming: 3 bases; J trimming: 7 bases; junction bases outside the gene matches: 6.

This clonotype was recorded many times. The chain couples TRBV7-8 to TRBJ1-6; maybe TRBD1 (5 bases). The CDR3 covers 12 residues. V gave up 8 bases and J gave up 5 bases, with 7 bases separating them. Germline-derived CDR1 and CDR2 are SGHVS and FQNEAQ. The CDR3 loop is CASGADNSPLHF. The CDR3 DNA is TGTGCCAGCGGGGCAGATAATTCACCCCTCCACTTT.

The rearrangement joins TRBV29-1 to TRBJ1-1; D possibly corresponds to TRBD1 (6 bases). The length of the CDR3 is 17 residues. V lost 3 bases, J lost 2 bases, and 22 bases lay in between. Looked up from germline, CDR1 is SQVTM and CDR2 is ANQGSEA. CDR3 nucleotides: TGCAGCGTTGAGGTTTTGATAGGGGGGTCCCGAAACACTGAAGCTTTCTTT. Translated, it gives CSVEVLIGGSRNTEAFF.

Regarding this clonotype: A read error is possible here, since a much larger clone lies one base away. The chain combines TRBV7-9 with TRBJ2-3, with TRBD1 matching over 8 bases. This CDR3 region has 15 residues. Germline CDR1 reads SEHNR; CDR2 reads FQNEAQ (reference sequence). The CDR3: CASSFDRGSTETQYF. CDR3 nucleotide sequence: TGTGCCAGCAGCTTTGACAGGGGAAGCACAGAAACGCAGTATTTT.

This chain connects TRBV2 to TRBJ2-3, with TRBD1 matching 7 bases. Losses at the gene ends were 3 bases for V and 1 base for J; bases not matched to a gene: 4. CDR1 is SNHLY and CDR2 is FYNNEI in the germline V gene. The CDR3 spans 15 residues. This CDR3 is CASSEMGTGTDTQYF. The CDR3 DNA follows: TGTGCCAGCAGTGAGATGGGGACAGGCACAGATACGCAGTATTTT.

The chain employs TRBV18 and TRBJ1-5, with D perhaps matching TRBD1 (5 bases). Germline values: CDR1 KGHSH, CDR2 LQKENI. The V end was cut by 5 bases, the J end by 3 bases, with 14 bases between. The CDR3 covers 15 residues. CDR3 amino acids: CASSALQGYNQPQHF. The CDR3 nucleotides are TGTGCCAGCTCAGCGCTTCAGGGTTACAATCAGCCCCAGCATTTT.

The genes are TRBV27 and TRBJ2-3; D uncertain. The V end was cut by 6 bases, the J end by 2 bases, with 6 bases between. This CDR3 is 12 amino acids long. Per the germline V gene, CDR1 is MNHEY and CDR2 is SMNVEV (reference sequence). CDR3 DNA: TGTGCCAGCAGGGGGATCACAGATACGCAGTATTTT. Its protein product is CASRGITDTQYF.

This clonotype showed up just a few times. V gene TRBV7-9 combines with J gene TRBJ2-5; TRBD1 aligns across 8 bases. Germline CDR1 reads SEHNR; CDR2 reads FQNEAQ (reference sequence). The junction had 8 bases not matched to a gene; V was cut back by 1 base and J by 4 bases. The CDR3 contains 16 residues. In DNA, the CDR3 is TGTGCCAGCAGCTTAGACTTGGCAGGGGGCTTAGAGACCCAGTACTTC. It is translated as CASSLDLAGGLETQYF.

This chain links TRBV29-1 with TRBJ1-1; maybe TRBD1 (6 bases). V lost 4 bases and J lost 0, with 9 bases in between. CDR1 is SQVTM and CDR2 is ANQGSEA in the germline V gene. There are 13 residues in the CDR3. The CDR3 DNA sequence: TGCAGCGTTGGGAGGACAGTGAACACTGAAGCTTTCTTT. It translates to CSVGRTVNTEAFF.

The gene calls are TRBV7-2 and TRBJ2-7; TRBD2 aligns across 8 bases. J was trimmed by 2 bases and V by 2 bases; bases with no gene match: 8. CDR1 SGHTA and CDR2 FQGNSA come from the germline V gene. The CDR3 is made up of 16 amino acids. CDR3 amino acids: CASSLSPTSGTYEQYF. CDR3 DNA: TGTGCCAGCAGCTTATCGCCCACTAGCGGAACCTACGAGCAGTACTTC.

The count of this clonotype is one. This may be a read error: a much more frequent sequence differs by one nucleotide. The chain has TRBV7-2 and TRBJ2-7, with a weak D call TRBD2 (6 bases). Trimming took 5 bases from V and 4 from J, leaving 15 bases between them. The length of the CDR3 is 14 residues. Germline V lookup: CDR1 SGHTA, CDR2 FQGNSA. For the CDR3, the DNA is TGTGCCAGCAGCCCACGTAGCGGTCGGTACGAGCAGTACTTC. It is translated as CASSPRSGRYEQYF.

This clonotype was detected many times. The chain carries TRBV7-2 and TRBJ2-1, with 7 bases that match TRBD2. The CDR3 spans 16 residues. The trim removed 4 bases at V and 5 bases at J, leaving 11 bases unmatched. Germline loops: CDR1 SGHTA, CDR2 FQGNSA. The CDR3 DNA follows: TGTGCCAGCAGCTCCTTGTTGGGGGAGGGGCACAATGAGCAGTTCTTC. Translated: CASSSLLGEGHNEQFF.

This clonotype was counted at least ten times. The chain is built from TRBV7-8 and TRBJ1-1; D gene uncertain. The CDR3 is 19 residues long. From germline, CDR1 is SGHVS and CDR2 FQNEAQ. V dropped 2 bases and J dropped 2 bases, with 24 bases sitting between them. The CDR3 loop reads CASSLPLDVAFPPNTEAFF. The CDR3, as DNA: TGTGCCAGCAGCTTACCCTTGGACGTGGCTTTCCCACCTAACACTGAAGCTTTCTTT.

The chain combines TRBV19 with TRBJ2-1, with TRBD1 matching 8 bases. Germline V lookup: CDR1 LNHDA, CDR2 SQIVND (reference sequence). Trimming removed 7 bases from V and 4 bases from J; junction bases left unmatched: 9. The CDR3 loop spans 15 amino acids. This CDR3 reads CASKLYRGDYNEQFF. The CDR3 DNA reads TGTGCCAGTAAACTCTACAGGGGGGATTACAATGAGCAGTTCTTC.

This clonotype was counted only a few times. The rearrangement joins TRBV12-3 or TRBV12-4 to TRBJ2-1; 9 nucleotides align to TRBD2. Trimming took 7 bases from V and 6 from J; bases not matched to a gene: 10. The CDR3 is 15 residues long. In nucleotides, the CDR3 is TGTGCCAGCACTCCGGGGGGACTAGCCCGCAATGAGCAGTTCTTC. It specifies CASTPGGLARNEQFF.

The chain has TRBV7-8 and TRBJ2-7; TRBD2 aligns across 10 bases. Losses at the gene ends were 5 bases for V and 3 bases for J; bases not matched to a gene: 7. Germline-derived CDR1 and CDR2 are SGHVS and FQNEAQ. The CDR3 contains 15 residues. For the CDR3, the DNA is TGTGCCAGCAGCCATATACTAGCGGGACTCTACGAGCAGTACTTC. Amino acids: CASSHILAGLYEQYF.

This clonotype was found many times. CDR3 in amino acids: CASSSGGETQYF. The CDR3, as DNA: TGTGCCAGCAGCTCAGGAGGAGAGACCCAGTACTTC. V gene TRBV7-2 combines with J gene TRBJ2-5, with D possibly being TRBD2 (5 bases). The CDR3 runs 12 residues. V lost 4 bases to trimming and J lost 4 bases, with 7 bases between them. Germline CDR1 and CDR2: SGHTA and FQGNSA.